A selection of T cell receptor beta chains follows, all from one sample in a study of OX40 agonist ivuxolimab in advanced cancers. Assay used: immunoSEQ multiplex PCR; TCRdb lists only in-frame clones, some missing. The sample records tens of thousands of clones, just under 95% being singletons. Sequenced here: CD4+ or CD8+ T cells sorted from blood, sampled in a trial of the OX40 agonist ivuxolimab. Receptor source: an adult with an advanced solid tumor such as melanoma, head and neck, liver or kidney cancer. Each CDR3 is given without its conserved first and last residue.

v_gene	j_gene	CDR3aa
TRBV14	TRBJ1-1	ASSGRGLIVGQNTEAF
TRBV15	TRBJ1-3	ATSRARDSRSGNTIY
TRBV11-2	TRBJ1-2	ASSLTRDRRLYGYT
TRBV27	TRBJ2-7	ASSPAGYEQY
TRBV30	TRBJ2-5	AWSVQSGTSGLDGQETQY
TRBV28	TRBJ2-7	ASIPREESYEQY
TRBV9	TRBJ2-1	ASSVDGVPYNEQF
TRBV7-9	TRBJ2-5	ASSPYVTSGEETQY
TRBV29-1	TRBJ1-1	SVQGARTEAF
TRBV7-2	TRBJ2-1	ASSLDSIGLAGYNEQF
TRBV2	TRBJ2-3	ASRPYSGRNTDTQY
TRBV4-2	TRBJ2-7	ASSQVGLAGYEQY
TRBV7-3	TRBJ2-1	ASSLGGASYNEQF
TRBV18	TRBJ2-5	ASSPEQGSETQY
TRBV7-9	TRBJ2-1	ASSQVRRHEQF
TRBV12-5	TRBJ2-6	ASGTAPGQQSSGANVLT
TRBV4-3	TRBJ2-7	ASSQDRVGTQNEQY
TRBV9	TRBJ2-3	ASSPVSSSGIGDTQY
TRBV14	TRBJ2-1	ASSQAGGRAGEQF
TRBV4-1	TRBJ1-1	ASSQAGSTEAF
TRBV7-9	TRBJ2-1	ASSFGGAGLF
TRBV7-8	TRBJ2-7	ASSLGQGGSYEQY
TRBV5-1	TRBJ2-7	ASSLAASGLYHEQY
TRBV19	TRBJ2-7	ASGTVSYEQY
TRBV6-5	TRBJ1-1	ASSFIRDSEAF
TRBV5-4	TRBJ1-1	ASSLSPSGEAF
TRBV27	TRBJ1-2	ASSSSGHRVVKVNYGYT
TRBV5-6	TRBJ1-2	ASSFLKPYGYT
TRBV7-9	TRBJ1-2	ASSLAHYYGYT
TRBV7-2	TRBJ2-7	ASSLANWYEQY
TRBV9	TRBJ2-1	ASTGAGGSRYNEQF
TRBV6-5	TRBJ2-7	ASSYSFGAAYEQY
TRBV4-3	TRBJ2-1	ASSQRLAGVTRNEQF
TRBV9	TRBJ1-2	ASSVGPNYGYT
TRBV4-3	TRBJ1-2	ASSQDRSGRFYGYT
TRBV11-3	-	ASIGTGEYEQY
TRBV7-3	TRBJ2-7	ASSLSPGTIYEQY
TRBV9	TRBJ2-1	ASSATTSGRTYNEQF
TRBV28	TRBJ2-7	ASSSGRSHEQY